This T cell receptor (beta chain) was identified during a study of tumor-infiltrating lymphocytes in oesophageal squamous cell carcinoma. This clonotype showed up many times. There are 12 residues in the CDR3. Germline CDR1 SGHTA, CDR2 FQGTGA. Trimming pared 3 bases from V and 5 bases from J, leaving 6 bases between. MiXCR, run by TCRdb on the PCR reads, gives a single entry per CDR3 protein. The data show around 20,000 distinct CDR3 sequences, 40% to 45% seen once. The sequence was obtained from a male donor with esophageal squamous cell carcinoma. The sequenced sample was normal esophageal tissue next to the tumor. The J gene is TRBJ2-3, the V gene TRBV7-3, with TRBD1 as a possible D gene (6 bases). The CDR3 sequence is CASSLTGDTQYF. CDR3 sequence (DNA): TGTGCCAGCAGCTTGACAGGAGATACGCAGTATTTT.